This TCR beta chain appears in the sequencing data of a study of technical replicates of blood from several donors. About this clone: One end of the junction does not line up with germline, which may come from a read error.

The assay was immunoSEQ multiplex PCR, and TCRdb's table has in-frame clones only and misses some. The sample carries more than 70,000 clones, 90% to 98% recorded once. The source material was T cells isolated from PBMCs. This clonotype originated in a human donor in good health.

Here the CDR3 reads CASSEGGLRGVLF. DNA for the CDR3: TGTGCCAGCAGTGAAGGTGGTCTTCGGGGTGTACTTTTT. The chain has TRBV2 and TRBJ1-4, with D unclear. Germline values: CDR1 SNHLY, CDR2 FYNNEI. The CDR3 consists of 13 residues.